This T cell receptor beta chain was sequenced during a study of T cell responses to AZD1222 COVID-19 vaccine. The wider study: Pooled together were second doses at about 4 or about 12 weeks.

The assay was immunoSEQ multiplex PCR, and TCRdb's table has in-frame clones only and misses some. Of roughly 250,000 clones detected, 93% appear once; the ten largest clones hold roughly 0.51%. In this sample, this clone turned up once. The target antigen is unknown. Germline values: CDR1 LGHNA, CDR2 YSLEER. The CDR3 has 15 amino acids. V lost 0 bases and J lost 7, with 13 bases in between. Study-level results: Nearly half of spike-specific TCRs reportedly go after variant regions that carry no mutations. Females made up more of the donors, who were largely white British, and clonal diversity may have come out too low.

Material: peripheral blood, obtained on day 0 of AZD1222 vaccination. The receptor was derived from an adult in good health. The J gene is TRBJ2-1, the V gene TRBV4-3; tentative D call: TRBD2 (7 bases). CDR3 region: CASSQDWGGRNEQFF. CDR3 nucleotides: TGCGCCAGCAGCCAAGACTGGGGGGGGCGGAATGAGCAGTTCTTC.